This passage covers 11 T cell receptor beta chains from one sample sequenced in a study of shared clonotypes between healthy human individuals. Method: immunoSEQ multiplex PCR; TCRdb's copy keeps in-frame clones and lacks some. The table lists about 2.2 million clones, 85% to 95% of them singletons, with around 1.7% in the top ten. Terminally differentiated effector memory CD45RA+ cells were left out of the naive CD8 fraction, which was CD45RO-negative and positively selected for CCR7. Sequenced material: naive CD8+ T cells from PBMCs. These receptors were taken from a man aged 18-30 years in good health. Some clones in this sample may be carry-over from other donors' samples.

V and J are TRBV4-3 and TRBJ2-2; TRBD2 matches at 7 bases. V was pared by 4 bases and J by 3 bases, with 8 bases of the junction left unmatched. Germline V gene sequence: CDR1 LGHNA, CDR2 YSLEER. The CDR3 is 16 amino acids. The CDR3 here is CASSLHRDYYTGELFF. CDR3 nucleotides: TGCGCCAGCAGCCTACACCGGGACTACTACACCGGGGAGCTGTTTTTT.

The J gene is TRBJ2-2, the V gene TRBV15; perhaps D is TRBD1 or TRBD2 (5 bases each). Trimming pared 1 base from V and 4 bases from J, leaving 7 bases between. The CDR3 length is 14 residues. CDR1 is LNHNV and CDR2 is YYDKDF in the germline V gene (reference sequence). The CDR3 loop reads CATSRGDPTGELFF. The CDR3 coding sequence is TGTGCCACCAGCAGAGGGGACCCCACCGGGGAGCTGTTTTTT.

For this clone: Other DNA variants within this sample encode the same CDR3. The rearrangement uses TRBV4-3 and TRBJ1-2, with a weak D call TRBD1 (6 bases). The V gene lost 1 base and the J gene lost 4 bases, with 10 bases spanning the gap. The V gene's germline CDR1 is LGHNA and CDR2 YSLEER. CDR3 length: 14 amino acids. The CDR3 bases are TGCGCCAGCAGCCAAGGGCGGGGGGCCTATGGCTACACCTTC. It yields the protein CASSQGRGAYGYTF.

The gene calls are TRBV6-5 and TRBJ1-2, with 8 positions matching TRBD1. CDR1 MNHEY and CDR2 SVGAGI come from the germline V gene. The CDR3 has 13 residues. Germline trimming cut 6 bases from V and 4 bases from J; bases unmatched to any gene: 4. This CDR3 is CASSSGGAYGYTF. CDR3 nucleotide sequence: TGTGCCAGCAGCTCAGGGGGCGCCTATGGCTACACCTTC.

CDR3 residues: CASSERETSYEQYF. The CDR3 bases are TGCGCCAGCAGCGAGCGGGAGACATCCTACGAGCAGTACTTC. The chain employs TRBV5-1 and TRBJ2-7, with TRBD2 matching over 8 bases. The V and J ends lost 4 bases and 1 base, in that order; junction bases with no gene match: 4. This CDR3 has 14 amino acids. Germline V gene data show CDR1 as SGHRS and CDR2 as YFSETQ.

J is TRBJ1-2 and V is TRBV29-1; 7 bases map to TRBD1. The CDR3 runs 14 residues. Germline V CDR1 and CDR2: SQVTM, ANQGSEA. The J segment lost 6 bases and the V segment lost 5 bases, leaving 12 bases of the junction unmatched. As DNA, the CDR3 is TGCAGCGTTCCACAGGGGCGGGACCTAAATGGCTACACCTTC. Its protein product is CSVPQGRDLNGYTF.

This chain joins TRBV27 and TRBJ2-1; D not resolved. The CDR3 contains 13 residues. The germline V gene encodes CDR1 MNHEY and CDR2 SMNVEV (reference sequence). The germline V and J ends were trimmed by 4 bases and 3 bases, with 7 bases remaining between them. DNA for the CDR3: TGTGCCAGCAGTTCCCGTTACTACAATGAGCAGTTCTTC. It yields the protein CASSSRYYNEQFF.

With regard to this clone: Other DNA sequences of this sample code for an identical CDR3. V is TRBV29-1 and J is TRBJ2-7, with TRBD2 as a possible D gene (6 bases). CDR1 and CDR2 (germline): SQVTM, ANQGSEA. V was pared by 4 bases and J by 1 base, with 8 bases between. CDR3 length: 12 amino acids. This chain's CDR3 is CSVVGGSYEQYF. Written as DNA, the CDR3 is TGCAGCGTTGTTGGGGGGTCCTACGAGCAGTACTTC.

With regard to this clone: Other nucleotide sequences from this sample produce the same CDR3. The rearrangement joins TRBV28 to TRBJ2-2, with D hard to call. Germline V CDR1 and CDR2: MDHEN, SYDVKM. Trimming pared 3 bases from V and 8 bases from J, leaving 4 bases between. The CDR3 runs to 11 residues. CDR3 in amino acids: CASSFPGELFF. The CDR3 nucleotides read TGTGCCAGCAGTTTCCCTGGGGAGCTGTTTTTT.

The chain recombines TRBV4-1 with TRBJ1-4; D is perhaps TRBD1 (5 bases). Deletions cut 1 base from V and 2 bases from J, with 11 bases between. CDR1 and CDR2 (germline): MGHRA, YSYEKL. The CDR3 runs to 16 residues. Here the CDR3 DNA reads TGCGCCAGCAGCCAAGTACGGGGACGGACTAATGAAAAACTGTTTTTT. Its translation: CASSQVRGRTNEKLFF.

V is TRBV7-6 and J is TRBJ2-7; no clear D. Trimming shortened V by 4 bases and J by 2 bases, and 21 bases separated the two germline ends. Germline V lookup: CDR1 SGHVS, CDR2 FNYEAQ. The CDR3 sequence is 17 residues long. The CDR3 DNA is TGTGCCAGCAGCTCAGCATACGGGCCTCAGTCCGCCTACGAGCAGTACTTC. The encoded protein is CASSSAYGPQSAYEQYF.